This T cell receptor (beta chain) was retrieved from a study of tumor-infiltrating lymphocytes in primary liver carcinoma. The overall study: Enrolled patients were male and female, aged 30 to 69 years. Overall study results and limits: Tumor-adjacent and tumor-blood pairs shared less of their repertoires than tumor region pairs shared. Top-250-clone fractions were significantly higher in tumors than in blood (p = 0.039).

Joint extraction of RNA and DNA used about 17-31 mg of bulk tissue that was unsorted. Patients underwent resection of primary liver carcinoma. CDR3 length equals 15 residues. The germline V gene has CDR1 SGHAT and CDR2 FQNNGV. A primer matching the constant region was used to make TCR beta cDNA from 500 to 650 ng of total RNA. Generation of the TCR beta libraries relied on three nested multiplex PCR rounds using slightly modified ARM-PCR. Researchers ran the first two PCR rounds for around 10 cycles each with TRBV1-TRBV30 forward primers and a C-beta reverse primer. One entry per CDR3 protein results from TCRdb running MiXCR on the multiplex PCR reads. The data show 95,000 to 150,000 distinct CDR3 sequences, around 65% seen once. A remark on this clonotype: Antigen unknown. The junction shows a germline mismatch at one end, possibly a read error.

V is TRBV11-2 and J is TRBJ2-7, with D maybe TRBD2 (5 bases). The clonotype comes from a woman in her fifties or sixties with primary liver carcinoma and hepatitis B virus infection. Sequencing input: tumor-adjacent normal liver tissue. The CDR3 reads CASSFNREASYEPCF. The CDR3, as DNA: TGTGCCAGCAGCTTTAATCGGGAAGCCTCCTACGAGCCGTGCTTC.